This entry lists 8 T cell receptor beta chains sequenced from one sample in a study of T cells in Graves' hyperthyroidism and ophthalmopathy. RNA transcripts gave rise to amplified TCR beta CDR3 regions. An initial round of RT-PCR targeting the TCR CDR3 relied on the HTBI primer set. From the multiplex PCR reads, TCRdb called clonotypes with MiXCR, one entry per CDR3 protein. The sample lists some 740,000 distinct CDR3 sequences, 12% to 15% occurring once. The sample consisted of blood. The receptors derive from a woman between 18 and 30 years old with Graves' hyperthyroidism.

V is TRBV7-8 and J is TRBJ1-5; a weak D match, TRBD1 (5 bases). Germline-derived CDR1 and CDR2 are SGHVS and FQNEAQ. The CDR3 contains 18 residues. The V end lost 4 bases, the J end lost 2 bases, and 21 bases lay between the germline ends. CDR3 in DNA: TGTGCCAGCAGCTCGACTGCAGTAGGGGCGGGTGGCAATCAGCCCCAGCATTTT. Encoded protein: CASSSTAVGAGGNQPQHF.

This clonotype was seen a handful of times. This chain links TRBV6-1 with TRBJ1-2, with D unclear. V was cut by 5 bases and J by 13 bases, with 17 bases left in between. Germline V gives CDR1 MNHNS, CDR2 SASEGT. The CDR3 sequence is 12 residues long. CDR3 coding DNA: TGTGCCAGCAGTCAAATAAGCGGTGGAGCCACCTTC. It codes for CASSQISGGATF.

This chain links TRBV11-2 with TRBJ2-7; D is possibly TRBD2 (6 bases). Germline values: CDR1 SGHAT, CDR2 FQNNGV. This CDR3 comprises 16 residues. V was cut by 1 base and J by 4 bases, with 17 bases left in between. In DNA, the CDR3 is TGTGCCAGCAGCTTAGTAGCGGAGGGAGATGAATACGAGCAGTACTTC. This encodes CASSLVAEGDEYEQYF.

V gene TRBV7-2 combines with J gene TRBJ2-2; 8 nucleotides match TRBD1. Germline loops: CDR1 SGHTA, CDR2 FQGNSA. The junction had 11 bases not matched to a gene; V was cut back by 4 bases and J by 7 bases. The CDR3 is 16 residues long. CDR3 loop: CASSSVGQGAGGELFF. The CDR3 region has the DNA TGTGCCAGCAGCTCTGTTGGGCAGGGGGCTGGCGGGGAGCTGTTTTTT.

This clonotype has only a few counts. The J gene is TRBJ1-2, the V gene TRBV6-9; tentative D call: TRBD1 (6 bases). Germline V gene lookup returns CDR1 MNHGY and CDR2 SVAAGI. The V and J ends lost 3 bases and 6 bases respectively, with 17 bases between them. The CDR3 extends over 15 amino acids. For the CDR3, the DNA is TGTGCCAGCAGTTACTGGGAATCGGGGGCGGATGGCTACACCTTC. Amino acids: CASSYWESGADGYTF.

A few counts support this clonotype. CDR3 sequence: CASSPTVYYNEQFF. The CDR3 DNA follows: TGTGCCAGCAGCCCCACAGTTTACTACAATGAGCAGTTCTTC. This sequence joins TRBV7-9 and TRBJ2-1; D is unclear. CDR1 and CDR2 from the germline V gene are SEHNR and FQNEAQ (reference sequence). The CDR3 consists of 14 residues. Trimming pared 5 bases from V and 3 bases from J, leaving 11 bases between.

In the case of this clonotype: Compared with germline, one end of the junction differs, possibly owing to a read error. The chain couples TRBV4-2 to TRBJ2-7; TRBD2 aligns across 7 bases. The CDR3 runs 16 residues. The germline CDR1 and CDR2 sequences are LGHNA and YNFKEQ. The chain's CDR3 is CASGQDSAGAAYEQYF. CDR3 DNA: TGTGCCAGCGGCCAAGACTCCGCGGGAGCCGCTTACGAGCAGTACTTC.

This clonotype turned up a few times. The CDR3 loop reads CASSQVGQVNSGNTIYF. DNA for the CDR3: TGCGCCAGCAGCCAAGTCGGCCAGGTTAACTCTGGAAACACCATATATTTT. This rearrangement joins TRBV4-1 to TRBJ1-3; D unresolved. The germline CDR1 and CDR2 sequences are MGHRA and YSYEKL. V lost 1 base, J lost 0 bases, and 13 bases lay in between. There are 17 residues in the CDR3.